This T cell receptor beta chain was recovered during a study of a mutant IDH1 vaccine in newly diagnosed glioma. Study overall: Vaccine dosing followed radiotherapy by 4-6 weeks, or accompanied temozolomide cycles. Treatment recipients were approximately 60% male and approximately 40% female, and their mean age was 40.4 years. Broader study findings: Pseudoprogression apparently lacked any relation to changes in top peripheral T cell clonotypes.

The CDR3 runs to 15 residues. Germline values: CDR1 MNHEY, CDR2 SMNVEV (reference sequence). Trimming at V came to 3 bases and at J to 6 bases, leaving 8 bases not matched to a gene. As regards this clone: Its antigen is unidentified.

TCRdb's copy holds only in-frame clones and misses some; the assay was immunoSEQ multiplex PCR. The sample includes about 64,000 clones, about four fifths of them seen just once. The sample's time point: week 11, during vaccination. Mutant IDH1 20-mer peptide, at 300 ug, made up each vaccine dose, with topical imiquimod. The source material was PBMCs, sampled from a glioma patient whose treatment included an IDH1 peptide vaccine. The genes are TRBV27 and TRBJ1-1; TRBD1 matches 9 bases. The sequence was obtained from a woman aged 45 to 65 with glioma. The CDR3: CASSFGRTGAAEAFF. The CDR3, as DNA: TGTGCCAGCAGTTTTGGCCGGACAGGGGCAGCTGAAGCTTTCTTT.